This T cell receptor (beta chain) was identified during a study of sequential checkpoint blockade in melanoma. Study-wide context: About 90 pretreatment tumor DNA samples were TCRβ immunosequenced. Around 21 patients had tumor biopsies before treatment and at week 13. Study-level results: Tumor T-cell fraction and clonality correlated with PD-L1 and CD8+ counts.

Trimming left V 3 bases short and J 1 base short, with 16 bases between. The CDR3 covers 16 residues. Germline CDR1 is WSHSY and CDR2 is SAAADI. This clone turned up a few times. The antigen is unknown. Data came from immunoSEQ multiplex PCR; TCRdb stores just in-frame clones and leaves some out. The sample includes about 3,500 clones, roughly 25% of them seen just once. Sample treatment: randomized to nivolumab then ipilimumab (arm A) or the reverse (arm B). The sequencing used tumor tissue (inferred from file names), collected from a patient given nivolumab and ipilimumab in sequence. The TCR originated in a human donor with melanoma. This rearrangement joins TRBV10-2 to TRBJ2-7, with D tentatively TRBD1 (6 bases). CDR3 sequence: CASSERGHRTSYEQYF. The CDR3, as DNA: TGCGCCAGCAGTGAAAGGGGACACCGCACTTCCTACGAGCAGTACTTC.